This TCR beta chain was recovered during a study of blood T cell repertoires in COVID-19. Study-level information: Both acute and convalescent COVID-19 samples were obtained from the United States, Italy and Spain. From T cells, B-cell-depleted T cells, or PBMCs came the material, which was cDNA or gDNA.

The authors' processing: How many nucleated cells were present was estimated from reference gene primer amplification. The method was immunoSEQ multiplex PCR; TCRdb's version includes in-frame clones alone and lacks a portion of them. V, J and clone size derive from that table, while D and trimming were established from the DNA sequence. The table includes around 200,000 clones, around 85% detected once. Turning to this clone: Other DNA sequences from this sample encode an identical CDR3 as well.

The CDR3 has 12 amino acids. Trimming stripped 5 bases from V and 7 bases from J, with 8 bases between. CDR1 is LNHDA and CDR2 is SQIVND in the germline V gene (reference sequence). V and J are TRBV19 and TRBJ1-4, with D unresolved. The sample taken for sequencing was peripheral blood. The source of this sequence is a man aged 55 to 70 with acute or convalescent COVID-19. Here the CDR3 reads CASSLSGEKLFF. CDR3 nucleotide sequence: TGTGCCAGTAGTCTATCTGGTGAAAAACTGTTTTTT.